This is a list of T cell receptor beta chains from one sample in a study of blood T cell repertoires in COVID-19. Sequencing was performed with immunoSEQ multiplex PCR; in TCRdb, only in-frame clones are kept and a portion is missing. Among 45,000 to 50,000 clones listed, 86% were seen once. Sequencing was performed on peripheral blood. The receptor source for this set is a human donor in a cohort sampled during active COVID-19. CDR3s include the opening cysteine and the closing phenylalanine or tryptophan. The D gene is left open where the match is weak. A row's size may be missing; if present it is once, few, many or a size class.

CDR3: CASSASRDRVSGYTF
DNA: TGCGCCAGCAGCGCGTCCCGGGACAGGGTCAGTGGCTACACCTTC
J: TRBJ1-2
V: TRBV5-1
D: TRBD1
size: once

CDR3: CASSQDLRGETQYF
DNA: TGTGCCAGCAGCCAAGATCTCAGAGGAGAGACCCAGTACTTC
J: TRBJ2-5
V: TRBV4-2
D: NA
size: NA

CDR3: CASSTGLSGGKEQYF
DNA: TGTGCCAGCAGCACGGGACTATCGGGGGGGAAGGAGCAGTACTTC
J: TRBJ2-7
V: TRBV11-2
D: TRBD2
size: NA

CDR3: CALHRTGLDTGELFF
DNA: TGTGCCTTACATCGTACAGGGTTGGACACCGGGGAGCTGTTTTTT
J: TRBJ2-2
V: TRBV30
D: NA
size: NA

CDR3: CASSEVTVPGEDTQYF
DNA: TGTGCCAGCAGTGAAGTAACTGTCCCCGGGGAAGATACGCAGTATTTT
J: TRBJ2-3
V: TRBV2
D: NA
size: once

CDR3: CASSDPDRPLPGYTF
DNA: TGTGCCAGCAGTGACCCCGACAGGCCACTACCTGGCTACACCTTC
J: TRBJ1-2
V: TRBV6-1
D: NA
size: NA

CDR3: CASSWDRKNSPLHF
DNA: TGTGCCAGCAGCTGGGACAGGAAAAATTCACCCCTCCACTTT
J: TRBJ1-6
V: TRBV5-4
D: TRBD1
size: NA

CDR3: CASSSGLPYEQYF
DNA: TGTGCCAGTAGTTCGGGACTTCCCTACGAGCAGTACTTC
J: TRBJ2-7
V: TRBV19
D: NA
size: NA

CDR3: CATSLAGGNNEQFF
DNA: TGTGCCACCAGTCTAGCGGGGGGTAACAATGAGCAGTTCTTC
J: TRBJ2-1
V: TRBV24-1
D: TRBD2
size: NA

CDR3: CASSPFSAGGNTIYF
DNA: TGTGCCAGCAGCCCATTCTCGGCGGGCGGAAACACCATATATTTT
J: TRBJ1-3
V: TRBV7-9
D: NA
size: NA

CDR3: CASRGGSGGRDTQYF
DNA: TGTGCCAGCAGGGGGGGGAGCGGAGGTCGGGATACGCAGTATTTT
J: TRBJ2-3
V: TRBV6-5
D: TRBD2
size: NA

CDR3: CASSYIQPGQDAFF
DNA: TGTGCCAGCAGTTATATCCAACCGGGACAGGACGCTTTCTTT
J: TRBJ1-1
V: TRBV6-2/TRBV6-3
D: TRBD1
size: NA

CDR3: CASSFGTGSGNTIYF
DNA: TGTGCCAGCAGCTTCGGGACAGGGTCTGGAAACACCATATATTTT
J: TRBJ1-3
V: TRBV7-2
D: TRBD1
size: NA

CDR3: CASSLVGGASTEAFF
DNA: TGTGCCAGCAGCTTAGTAGGGGGGGCGTCGACTGAAGCTTTCTTT
J: TRBJ1-1
V: TRBV7-2
D: NA
size: NA